Following are 25 T cell receptor beta chains from one sample sequenced in a study of cytomegalovirus exposure and HLA in healthy donors. Vbeta (60) and Jbeta (13) primers were used in the PCR. Profiled with immunoSEQ multiplex PCR; TCRdb holds only in-frame clones, not every one. The data show around 120,000 clones, roughly 80% seen once. The specimen was PBMCs. Source of these receptors: a woman between 40 and 55 years old in good health and CMV-seropositive.

This clone has a single count. This chain links TRBV18 with TRBJ2-7; 9 bases fit TRBD2. The germline gives CDR1 KGHSH, CDR2 LQKENI. Losses at the gene ends were 5 bases for V and 6 bases for J; bases not matched to a gene: 8. The CDR3 runs 14 residues. The CDR3 coding sequence is TGTGCCAGCTCAAAGGAGGGACTAGCAGGCGAGCAGTACTTC. Protein product: CASSKEGLAGEQYF.

The chain couples TRBV7-2 to TRBJ2-5; 9 bases fit TRBD1. V trimming: 7 bases; J trimming: 6 bases; junction bases outside the gene matches: 12. This CDR3 is built from 15 residues. Looked up from germline, CDR1 is SGHTA and CDR2 is FQGNSA. CDR3 amino acids: CASTSPGQGGKTQYF. CDR3 in DNA: TGTGCCAGCACATCCCCGGGACAGGGTGGGAAGACCCAGTACTTC.

The chain joins TRBV6-1 to TRBJ2-2; D possibly corresponds to TRBD2 (5 bases). Germline-derived CDR1 and CDR2 are MNHNS and SASEGT. The CDR3 has 14 amino acids. V was trimmed by 5 bases and J by 1 base, leaving 8 bases between them. The CDR3 loop is CASSFSGNTGELFF. The CDR3 bases are TGTGCCAGCAGTTTCAGCGGGAACACCGGGGAGCTGTTTTTT.

The chain carries TRBV6-1 and TRBJ1-5; 12 bases fit TRBD1. CDR1 is MNHNS and CDR2 is SASEGT in the germline V gene. This CDR3 comprises 19 residues. Trimming removed 4 bases from V and 0 bases from J; junction bases left unmatched: 10. CDR3 residues: CASSGGDRGPLPSNQPQHF. For the CDR3, the DNA is TGTGCCAGCAGTGGGGGGGACAGGGGGCCTCTTCCTAGCAATCAGCCCCAGCATTTT.

The J gene is TRBJ1-4, the V gene TRBV2, with D maybe TRBD1 (6 bases). CDR1 is SNHLY, CDR2 FYNNEI, per germline. Between the trimmed V and J ends, which lost 8 bases and 6 bases, there was a span of 16 bases. The length of the CDR3 is 14 residues. CDR3 bases: TGTGCCAGCCAACCAGGACAGAGTCATGAAAAACTGTTTTTT. The encoded protein is CASQPGQSHEKLFF.

The chain combines TRBV5-1 with TRBJ2-1, with a weak D call TRBD1 (7 bases). V was pared by 4 bases and J by 6 bases, with 20 bases between. The CDR3 has 16 amino acids. CDR1 SGHRS and CDR2 YFSETQ come from the germline V gene. CDR3 protein: CASSLPGGQPLNEQFF. CDR3 DNA sequence: TGCGCCAGCAGCCTTCCCGGGGGACAGCCCCTCAATGAGCAGTTCTTC.

This clone was counted a few times. The chain recombines TRBV9 with TRBJ1-1; 7 nucleotides match TRBD1. J lost 1 base, V lost 5 bases, and 5 bases had no gene match. Germline lookup yields CDR1 SGDLS and CDR2 YYNGEE. The CDR3 extends over 14 amino acids. CDR3 nucleotides: TGTGCCAGCAGGAGAGGGGGCAGGAACACTGAAGCTTTCTTT. The encoded protein is CASRRGGRNTEAFF.

The chain links TRBV10-3 to TRBJ1-1; TRBD1 agrees at 10 bases. CDR3 length: 15 amino acids. Trimming at V came to 6 bases and at J to 3 bases, leaving 7 bases not matched to a gene. Germline CDR1 reads ENHRY; CDR2 reads SYGVKD. The CDR3 DNA follows: TGTGCCATCAGGCCCTCCGGGACAGGGGACACTGAAGCTTTCTTT. It yields the protein CAIRPSGTGDTEAFF.

The V gene is TRBV7-9, the J gene TRBJ1-3, with D possibly being TRBD1 (6 bases). The length of the CDR3 is 15 residues. Germline V CDR1 and CDR2: SEHNR, FQNEAQ (reference sequence). Trimming removed 7 bases from V and 0 bases from J, with 13 bases in between. CDR3 in amino acids: CASIPRGSSGNTIYF. The CDR3, as DNA: TGTGCCAGCATCCCTAGGGGGAGCTCTGGAAACACCATATATTTT.

The chain has TRBV6-5 and TRBJ2-5; D is perhaps TRBD2 (7 bases). The CDR3 is made up of 15 amino acids. The germline V gene encodes CDR1 MNHEY and CDR2 SVGAGI. Trimming stripped 5 bases from V and 5 bases from J, with 18 bases between. Here the CDR3 DNA reads TGTGCCAGCAGTACCAGCCCGGGGGGCGGTGAGACCCAGTACTTC. It codes for CASSTSPGGGETQYF.

The chain has TRBV18 and TRBJ1-2; 7 positions match TRBD1. This CDR3 is 16 amino acids long. J was trimmed by 2 bases and V by 2 bases; bases with no gene match: 8. Germline V lookup: CDR1 KGHSH, CDR2 LQKENI. This CDR3 reads CASSPVDQTGNYGYTF. The DNA for the CDR3 is TGTGCCAGCTCACCAGTGGATCAGACAGGGAACTATGGCTACACCTTC.

The rearrangement links TRBV6-5 to TRBJ1-1; D gene unclear. Trimming left V 5 bases short and J 2 bases short, with 12 bases between. The CDR3 is 14 residues long. Germline CDR1 and CDR2: MNHEY and SVGAGI. CDR3 nucleotides: TGTGCCAGCAGTAAACGGACGGGAAACACTGAAGCTTTCTTT. Amino acids: CASSKRTGNTEAFF.

V is TRBV5-1 and J is TRBJ2-3; D unclear. V gave up 2 bases and J gave up 0 bases, with 10 bases separating them. The CDR3 runs 15 residues. Germline V gives CDR1 SGHRS, CDR2 YFSETQ. CDR3 nucleotide sequence: TGCGCCAGCAGCTTCACTACGTCTAGCACAGATACGCAGTATTTT. Its protein product is CASSFTTSSTDTQYF.

This clone was observed a handful of times. The gene calls are TRBV6-5 and TRBJ1-4; weak D call: TRBD1 (5 bases). The CDR3 has 14 amino acids. Between the trimmed V and J ends, which lost 8 bases and 0 bases, there was a span of 10 bases. Germline assignment: CDR1 MNHEY and CDR2 SVGAGI. CDR3 bases: TGTGCCAGCCGGGAGGGGACAACTAATGAAAAACTGTTTTTT. This sequence encodes CASREGTTNEKLFF.

For this clone: The germline gene is not matched at one end of the junction; a read error may be the cause. The J gene is TRBJ1-4, the V gene TRBV13; no clear D. CDR1 is PRHDT and CDR2 is FYEKMQ in the germline V gene (reference sequence). This CDR3 region has 14 residues. The CDR3: CASSLGSTNEKLFF. The CDR3 DNA reads TGTGCCAGCAGCCTAGGGAGCACTAATGAAAAACTGTTTTTT.

This chain uses TRBV19 with TRBJ1-4, with TRBD1 matching over 7 bases. The junction had 12 bases not matched to a gene; V was cut back by 4 bases and J by 7 bases. CDR1 is LNHDA, CDR2 SQIVND, per germline (reference sequence). The CDR3 consists of 16 residues. The CDR3 spells CASSTTTGQTVEKLFF. CDR3 nucleotide sequence: TGTGCCAGTAGTACCACAACGGGACAGACTGTTGAAAAACTGTTTTTT.

In DNA form, the CDR3 reads TGTGCCATCAGTGTTGGGACTAGCGGGAGAGTGGACGAGCAGTACTTC. It yields the protein CAISVGTSGRVDEQYF. V and J are TRBV10-3 and TRBJ2-7; 14 bases agree with TRBD2. Germline loops: CDR1 ENHRY, CDR2 SYGVKD. The CDR3 has 16 amino acids. The ends lost 4 bases at V and 5 bases at J; junction bases unmatched: 7.

The V call is TRBV7-2, the J call TRBJ2-3; D may be TRBD2 (5 bases). Germline-derived CDR1 and CDR2 are SGHTA and FQGNSA. The ends were cut back, 5 bases at V and 4 bases at J, with 13 bases in the middle. CDR3 length: 14 residues. CDR3 DNA sequence: TGTGCCAGCAGCAAGGGCCGGCGGGCAGATACGCAGTATTTT. This gives the protein CASSKGRRADTQYF.

The chain is built from TRBV6-5 and TRBJ2-7; possibly TRBD2 for D (7 bases). The germline gives CDR1 MNHEY, CDR2 SVGAGI. The CDR3 runs to 14 residues. V was clipped by 4 bases and J by 3 bases, with 13 bases between them. The CDR3 reads CASSWGGGDYEQYF. CDR3 in DNA: TGTGCCAGCAGTTGGGGAGGGGGGGACTACGAGCAGTACTTC.

The genes are TRBV15 and TRBJ2-1; 13 bases agree with TRBD2. V lost 0 bases, J lost 7 bases, and 3 bases stayed unmatched. The CDR3 is 16 amino acids. The germline gives CDR1 LNHNV, CDR2 YYDKDF (reference sequence). CDR3 sequence: CATSRDGLAGANEQFF. The DNA for the CDR3 is TGTGCCACCAGCAGAGATGGACTAGCGGGAGCTAATGAGCAGTTCTTC.

This chain connects TRBV27 to TRBJ1-4; D might be TRBD1 (6 bases). Per germline, CDR1 MNHEY and CDR2 SMNVEV (reference sequence). The ends were cut back, 4 bases at V and 5 bases at J, with 14 bases in the middle. The CDR3 is 15 residues long. This CDR3 is CASSSGERGNEKLFF. In DNA, the CDR3 is TGTGCCAGCAGTTCCGGGGAGAGGGGGAATGAAAAACTGTTTTTT. The complete variable domain, with remaining parts taken from reference TRBV27 and TRBJ1-4, reads EAQVTQNPRYLITVTGKKLTVTCSQNMNHEYMSWYRQDPGLGLRQIYYSMNVEVTDKGDVPEGYKVSRKEKRNFPLILESPSPNQTSLYFCASSSGERGNEKLFFGSGTQLSVL.

This clone was found a few times. The chain has TRBV30 and TRBJ2-1; TRBD2 is a possible D gene (5 bases). In germline, CDR1 is GTSNPN, CDR2 SVGIG (reference sequence). The CDR3 contains 11 residues. Deletions cut 6 bases from V and 4 bases from J, with 7 bases between. The CDR3 is CACGEYNEQFF. CDR3 in DNA: TGTGCCTGCGGGGAGTACAATGAGCAGTTCTTC.

Turning to this clone: Mismatch with germline at one junction end may stem from a read error. The CDR3 is CARSWGLGKLF. The CDR3, as DNA: TGTGCCAGAAGCTGGGGACTAGGAAAGCTCTTC. The chain recombines TRBV5-3 with TRBJ2-1, with 8 bases identical to TRBD2. TRBV5-3 is classed as an ORF, of uncertain function. The CDR3 is 11 amino acids.

The chain is built from TRBV15 and TRBJ1-2, with D perhaps matching TRBD1 (6 bases). This CDR3 is 15 amino acids long. Deletions cut 3 bases from V and 2 bases from J, with 13 bases between. Germline lookup yields CDR1 LNHNV and CDR2 YYDKDF (reference sequence). The CDR3 region is CATSRWGTRNYGYTF. In DNA, the CDR3 is TGTGCCACCAGCAGGTGGGGGACAAGAAACTATGGCTACACCTTC.

The V gene is TRBV15, the J gene TRBJ2-2; 11 nucleotides match TRBD2. Per germline, CDR1 LNHNV and CDR2 YYDKDF (reference sequence). Trimming at V came to 0 bases and at J to 8 bases, leaving 2 bases not matched to a gene. The CDR3 totals 15 residues. In DNA, the CDR3 is TGTGCCACCAGCAGAGACCCTAGCGGGAGGGGGGAGCTGTTTTTT. Protein: CATSRDPSGRGELFF.